Shown below are 17 T cell receptor beta chains from a single sample sequenced in a study of blood T cell repertoires in COVID-19. This table comes from immunoSEQ multiplex PCR, and its TCRdb copy is limited to in-frame clones, with some not included. The sample includes around 620,000 clones, 85% to 90% of them seen just once. The sample taken for sequencing was peripheral blood. The receptors derive from a young woman with acute or convalescent COVID-19.

This chain links TRBV6-2 or TRBV6-3 with TRBJ2-3; 12 bases agree with TRBD2. This CDR3 is 16 amino acids long. The ends lost 1 base at V and 4 bases at J; junction bases unmatched: 3. Germline V lookup: CDR1 MNHEY, CDR2 SVGEGT. The CDR3 region is CASSYLRLAGADTQYF. CDR3 nucleotides: TGTGCCAGCAGTTACTTGAGACTAGCGGGGGCAGATACGCAGTATTTT.

This clone was seen a few times. The V call is TRBV5-1, the J call TRBJ2-3; D might be TRBD1 (7 bases). V lost 0 bases and J lost 5, with 19 bases in between. This CDR3 comprises 17 residues. Looked up from germline, CDR1 is SGHRS and CDR2 is YFSETQ. CDR3 sequence (DNA): TGCGCCAGCAGCTTGGACCCCCAGGGGGGCATTAGAGATACGCAGTATTTT. The encoded protein is CASSLDPQGGIRDTQYF. Together with reference TRBV5-1 and TRBJ2-3, the CDR3 gives the full variable domain: KAGVTQTPRYLIKTRGQQVTLSCSPISGHRSVSWYQQTPGQGLQFLFEYFSETQRNKGNFPGRFSGRQFSNSRSEMNVSTLELGDSALYLCASSLDPQGGIRDTQYFGPGTRLTVL.

This sequence joins TRBV19 and TRBJ2-1, with 10 bases that match TRBD1. Germline CDR1 LNHDA, CDR2 SQIVND (reference sequence). V shed 7 bases and J 9 bases; nucleotides not matched to a gene: 18. The CDR3 has 17 residues. The CDR3 sequence is CASTYYPTGGAVSEQFF. CDR3 coding DNA: TGTGCCAGTACTTATTACCCGACAGGGGGCGCGGTCAGTGAGCAGTTCTTC.

This clone has just one count. The chain has TRBV5-1 and TRBJ1-3; tentative D call: TRBD1 (6 bases). With 4 bases removed from V and 3 bases from J, the gap between germline ends came to 17 bases. The CDR3 runs to 16 residues. Germline V gene lookup returns CDR1 SGHRS and CDR2 YFSETQ. CDR3 nucleotides: TGCGCCAGCAGCCCAGGGGTCGTGGGTGATGGAAACACCATATATTTT. Its protein product is CASSPGVVGDGNTIYF.

The chain has TRBV7-9 and TRBJ2-7; the D gene is possibly TRBD2 (5 bases). The CDR3 has 12 residues. Germline CDR1 and CDR2: SEHNR and FQNEAQ (reference sequence). V was cut by 5 bases and J by 6 bases, with 11 bases left in between. CDR3 loop: CASSATTSEQYF. Here the CDR3 DNA reads TGTGCCAGCAGCGCAACCACTAGCGAGCAGTACTTC.

J is TRBJ1-1 and V is TRBV23-1, with 7 nucleotides matching TRBD1. TRBV23-1 is an ORF; its function is uncertain. Trimming at V came to 4 bases and at J to 7 bases, leaving 15 bases not matched to a gene. The CDR3 consists of 16 residues. CDR3 bases: TGCGCCAGCAGTCTAAAGGGGGGCAGGGGGGCGAATGAAGCTTTCTTT. Translated: CASSLKGGRGANEAFF.

The J gene is TRBJ2-3, the V gene TRBV30; 10 nucleotides align to TRBD2. This CDR3 is built from 15 residues. Trimming at V came to 1 base and at J to 6 bases, leaving 7 bases not matched to a gene. Looked up from germline, CDR1 is GTSNPN and CDR2 is SVGIG (reference sequence). The CDR3 bases are TGTGCCTGGAGTGGGAGCGGGGGGGCATCCGATACGCAGTATTTT. Amino acid sequence: CAWSGSGGASDTQYF.

This chain connects TRBV13 to TRBJ2-1; tentatively, D is TRBD1 (6 bases). The CDR3 spans 18 residues. The germline gives CDR1 PRHDT, CDR2 FYEKMQ (reference sequence). V lost 5 bases to trimming and J lost 0 bases, with 20 bases between them. DNA for the CDR3: TGTGCCAGCAGCCCAGGGGTGACTACCTCCCGCTCCTACAATGAGCAGTTCTTC. Protein product: CASSPGVTTSRSYNEQFF.

The genes are TRBV21-1 and TRBJ2-4; the D call TRBD1 from the table was never checked on the DNA. TRBV21-1 is flagged as a pseudogene. The CDR3 is 16 residues long. The CDR3 sequence is CASKSRDSQLENIQYF. CDR3 in DNA: TGTGCCAGCAAATCCCGGGACAGTCAGCTCGAAAACATTCAGTACTTC.

This chain uses TRBV2 with TRBJ1-4, with D tentatively TRBD1 (5 bases). This CDR3 has 11 residues. Germline assignment: CDR1 SNHLY and CDR2 FYNNEI. V was pared by 8 bases and J by 10 bases, with 11 bases between. CDR3 sequence reads: CASANGGKLFF. The CDR3 DNA sequence: TGTGCCAGCGCCAACGGGGGAAAACTGTTTTTT.

CDR3 region: CASSLGGTSYEQYF. The CDR3 region has the DNA TGTGCCAGCAGTTTGGGGGGGACTTCCTACGAGCAGTACTTC. The rearrangement links TRBV28 to TRBJ2-7; TRBD2 aligns across 7 bases. Germline CDR1 MDHEN, CDR2 SYDVKM. The V gene end was trimmed by 3 bases and the J gene end by 1 base; junction bases not matched to a gene: 3. The CDR3 is 14 residues long.

The rearrangement links TRBV5-1 to TRBJ1-6; perhaps TRBD1 as D (6 bases). The germline V gene encodes CDR1 SGHRS and CDR2 YFSETQ. V lost 1 base and J lost 10, with 24 bases in between. CDR3 length: 18 residues. The CDR3 DNA reads as TGCGCCAGCAGCTTGCGGGCCAGGGGTGAGGGCTCCGGATCACCCCTCCACTTT. Amino acid sequence: CASSLRARGEGSGSPLHF.

The rearrangement joins TRBV10-2 to TRBJ1-3, with unresolved D. The CDR3 totals 13 residues. Germline V gene sequence: CDR1 WSHSY, CDR2 SAAADI. V was trimmed by 7 bases and J by 0 bases, leaving 7 bases between them. CDR3 in amino acids: CASNDYSGNTIYF. The CDR3 nucleotides read TGCGCCAGCAATGACTACTCTGGAAACACCATATATTTT.

The J gene is TRBJ1-3, the V gene TRBV5-5; TRBD1 is a possible D gene (6 bases). CDR1 and CDR2 from the germline V gene are SGHKS and YYEKEE (reference sequence). V lost 5 bases to trimming and J lost 3 bases, with 12 bases between them. This CDR3 has 14 amino acids. CDR3 nucleotides: TGTGCCAGCAGTCAAGGGACACATGGAAACACCATATATTTT. Protein sequence: CASSQGTHGNTIYF.

This sequence joins TRBV19 and TRBJ1-5, with 10 positions matching TRBD1. J was trimmed by 2 bases and V by 4 bases; bases with no gene match: 2. This CDR3 contains 15 residues. Germline CDR1 reads LNHDA; CDR2 reads SQIVND (reference sequence). The CDR3 DNA reads as TGTGCCAGTAGTAGGACAGGGGGAGGCAATCAGCCCCAGCATTTT. Protein: CASSRTGGGNQPQHF.

The gene calls are TRBV12-3 or TRBV12-4 and TRBJ1-1, with D perhaps TRBD1 (6 bases). Trimming cost V 8 bases and J 9 bases, with 13 bases left between them. This CDR3 has 11 residues. CDR3 sequence: CASRDRQKAFF. As DNA, the CDR3 is TGTGCCAGCCGAGACAGGCAGAAAGCTTTCTTT.

The chain employs TRBV11-1 and TRBJ1-5, with D unresolved. Germline CDR1 reads SGHAT; CDR2 reads FQDESV (reference sequence). The V end lost 3 bases, the J end lost 0 bases, and 6 bases lay between the germline ends. The CDR3 has 14 residues. The CDR3 DNA reads TGTGCCAGCAGCTTTTTAGATAGCAATCAGCCCCAGCATTTT. Translating it yields CASSFLDSNQPQHF.